Sequencing of this T cell receptor (beta chain) was carried out in a study of shared T cell receptors in the human thymus. Clones were sequenced by immunoSEQ multiplex PCR, and TCRdb holds only the in-frame ones, with some missing. The table lists 650,000 to 950,000 clones, roughly 88% of them singletons. This clone was recorded once. With V trimmed by 7 bases and J by 4 bases, 7 bases remained unmatched. Germline lookup yields CDR1 MDHEN and CDR2 SYDVKM. The CDR3 has 14 amino acids. The data also belong to a second study, concerning human thymus T cells. That paper states: Thymus specimens were resections from corrective heart surgery.

The receptor was isolated from a girl less than two years old with a congenital heart defect. The chain has TRBV28 and TRBJ1-3, with TRBD1 matching over 7 bases. Sequences were obtained from thymocytes. CDR3 sequence (DNA): TGTGCCAGCACCCTTAGCAGGGGGGGAAACACCATATATTTT. This translates into CASTLSRGGNTIYF. Using reference TRBV28 and TRBJ1-3 for the parts outside the CDR3, the full variable domain is DVKVTQSSRYLVKRTGEKVFLECVQDMDHENMFWYRQDPGLGLRLIYFSYDVKMKEKGDIPEGYSVSREKKERFSLILESASTNQTSMYLCASTLSRGGNTIYFGEGSWLTVV.